Detailed here is one T cell receptor (beta chain). The sample is drawn from a study of radiation and T cells in renal cell carcinoma. Losses at the gene ends were 5 bases for V and 7 bases for J; bases not matched to a gene: 3. The CDR3 is made up of 15 amino acids. Germline V lookup: CDR1 KGHSH, CDR2 LQKENI. Time point given: blood 4 weeks post-SBRT, at nephrectomy. Treatment: 15 Gy SBRT to primary tumor, nephrectomy 4 weeks later. Nephrectomy followed 15 Gy stereotactic body radiation by 4 weeks. Serial blood draws occurred at baseline and 2 and 4 weeks post-SBRT. The repertoire was sequenced with immunoSEQ multiplex PCR; TCRdb's copy has only in-frame clones and lacks some. The sample holds tens of thousands of clones, 82% seen once.

The sequencing here drew on blood, taken from a patient whose treatment included radiotherapy and nephrectomy. The chain joins TRBV18 to TRBJ2-1, with 15 bases identical to TRBD2. This clonotype originated in a woman between 70 and 85 years old with renal cell carcinoma. The CDR3 loop is CASSGLAGGENEQFF. CDR3 sequence (DNA): TGTGCCAGCTCAGGACTAGCGGGAGGGGAAAATGAGCAGTTCTTC.